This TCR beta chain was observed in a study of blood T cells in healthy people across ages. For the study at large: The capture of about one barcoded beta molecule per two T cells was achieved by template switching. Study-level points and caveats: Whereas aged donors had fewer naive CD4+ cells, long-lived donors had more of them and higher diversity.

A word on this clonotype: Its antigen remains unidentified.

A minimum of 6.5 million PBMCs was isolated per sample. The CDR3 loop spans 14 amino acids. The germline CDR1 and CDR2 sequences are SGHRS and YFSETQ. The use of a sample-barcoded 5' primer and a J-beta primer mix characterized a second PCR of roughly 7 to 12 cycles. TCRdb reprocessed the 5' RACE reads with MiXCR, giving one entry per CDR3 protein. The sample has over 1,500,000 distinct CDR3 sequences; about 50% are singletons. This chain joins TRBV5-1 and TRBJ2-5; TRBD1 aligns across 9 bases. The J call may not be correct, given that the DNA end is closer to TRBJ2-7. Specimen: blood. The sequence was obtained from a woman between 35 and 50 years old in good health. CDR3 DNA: TGCGCCAGCAGCTTGACAGGGGGCTCGAACGAGCAGTACTTC. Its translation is CASSLTGGSNEQYF.